This is a list of T cell receptor beta chains from one sample in a study of control samples from healthy donors and cancer patients. Data came from immunoSEQ multiplex PCR; TCRdb stores just in-frame clones and leaves some out. The data show roughly 180,000 clones, 85% to 95% seen once. The material sequenced was blood. These receptors originate from a woman aged 18-29 years in good health. The CDR3 runs from the conserved cysteine through the conserved F or W. The order of the fields is J gene, V gene, CDR3 protein.

j_gene: TRBJ2-1; v_gene: TRBV7-9; CDR3aa: CASSLDAGTIGEQFF
j_gene: TRBJ2-5; v_gene: TRBV20-1; CDR3aa: CSARGGETQYF
j_gene: TRBJ1-1; v_gene: TRBV10-1; CDR3aa: CAIRGTAPEAFF
j_gene: TRBJ1-3; v_gene: TRBV11-2; CDR3aa: CASSSLGGNTIYF
j_gene: TRBJ2-5; v_gene: TRBV3-1/TRBV3-2; CDR3aa: CASSQDVVARETQYF
j_gene: TRBJ1-2; v_gene: TRBV7-2; CDR3aa: CASSANRGDYGYTF
j_gene: TRBJ1-3; v_gene: TRBV11-3; CDR3aa: CASSHRDNGDTIYF
j_gene: TRBJ2-7; v_gene: TRBV11-2; CDR3aa: CASSLVQGKGEQYF
j_gene: TRBJ2-7; v_gene: TRBV28; CDR3aa: CATILGTAAYEQYF
j_gene: TRBJ2-3; v_gene: TRBV7-8; CDR3aa: CASSSSEGYGGVTDTQYF
j_gene: TRBJ2-1; v_gene: TRBV19; CDR3aa: CASSVQGALSYNEQFF
j_gene: TRBJ2-5; v_gene: TRBV5-6; CDR3aa: CASSLRGSQETQYF
j_gene: TRBJ2-7; v_gene: TRBV28; CDR3aa: CASSVTGTGGEQYF
j_gene: TRBJ2-2; v_gene: TRBV11-3; CDR3aa: CASSFQFSGGMGTGELFF
j_gene: TRBJ1-6; v_gene: TRBV5-1; CDR3aa: CASTPQGPSYNSPLHF
j_gene: TRBJ1-5; v_gene: TRBV24-1; CDR3aa: CATSDSRTGGNQPQHF